The present T cell receptor beta chain was sequenced within a study of T cell clonality in common variable immunodeficiency. General study findings and limits: CVID subjects shared fewer TCRbeta clones than healthy controls did. Compared with healthy controls, CVID subjects showed increased TCRbeta clonality, mostly in about a third.

Sequencing used immunoSEQ multiplex PCR; TCRdb keeps in-frame clones, though not all of them. The repertoire consists of 30,000 to 40,000 clones, none detected only once. This clone showed up many times. Its specificity is not known. The read gets to within 3 residues of the CDR3 end, and the germline J gene fills in the rest. Each donor provided about 4.5 to 8.5 ml of heparinized whole blood. With V trimmed by 3 bases and J by 1 base, 1 base remained unmatched. The germline CDR1 and CDR2 sequences are LNHDA and SQIVND (reference sequence). This CDR3 comprises 14 residues. This TCR derives from a person between 18 and 75 years old in good health. The sequencing sample was made of peripheral blood mononuclear cells. J is TRBJ2-7 and V is TRBV19; 9 nucleotides align to TRBD1. CDR3 sequence: CASSMGTGSYEQYF. The sequenced part of the CDR3 DNA is TGTGCCAGTAGTATGGGGACAGGGTCCTACGAG.